This T cell receptor (beta chain) is drawn from a study of cytomegalovirus exposure and HLA in healthy donors. Study outcomes and limitations: CMV antigen specificity of a few CMV-associated chains was confirmed in vitro. According to the study, 160 or so TCR beta chains were cytomegalovirus-associated.

A word on this clone: Its antigen remains unidentified.

Sequencing was performed with immunoSEQ multiplex PCR; in TCRdb, only in-frame clones are kept and a portion is missing. Of about 130,000 clones listed, approximately 88% are singletons. The source of this sequence is a woman aged 18-30 years in good health and CMV-seronegative. What was sequenced was PBMCs.

In DNA, the CDR3 is TGTGCCAGCAGCTACTCCCCAACAGATACGCAGTATTTT. Translated, it gives CASSYSPTDTQYF. The chain has TRBV7-3 and TRBJ2-3; D not resolved. CDR1 and CDR2 (germline): SGHTA, FQGTGA. Deletions cut 4 bases from V and 3 bases from J, with 8 bases between. CDR3 length equals 13 residues.